This entry features one TCR beta chain sequence. Its antigen is undetermined. These data originate in a study of blood T cells in healthy people across ages. Background on the study: Per two T cells, template switching captured roughly one barcoded beta molecule.

Together with a sample-barcoded 5' primer, a J-beta primer mix was included in a second PCR lasting about 6 to 11 cycles. Each of the cDNA molecules was tagged by a template-switch adaptor with 12 random nucleotides. TCRdb redid the calling of the 5' RACE reads with MiXCR, one entry per CDR3 protein. The data contain about 670,000 distinct CDR3 sequences, roughly half of them seen just once; the ten biggest clones take up approximately 12%. There were healthy Caucasian individuals from Russia, aged roughly 6 to 100, serving as donors. Whole-study findings and limits: Changes seen in expanded clonotypes were possibly confounded by donor CMV status left unknown.

This TCR came from a woman aged 80 or over in good health. The sequenced material came from blood.

CDR3 residues: CASSLGGTDTEAFF. In nucleotides, the CDR3 is TGCGCCAGCAGCTTGGGTGGGACAGACACTGAAGCTTTCTTT. J is TRBJ1-1 and V is TRBV5-1; 7 positions agree with TRBD1. Germline V CDR1 and CDR2: SGHRS, YFSETQ. V lost 0 bases and J lost 3; bases outside the gene matches: 2. The CDR3 is 14 amino acids.